The rows below give T cell receptor beta chains drawn from one sample of a study of blood T cell repertoires in COVID-19. Using immunoSEQ multiplex PCR, the repertoire was profiled, and TCRdb retains in-frame clones only, with some absent. The sample contains 70,000 to 90,000 clones, roughly 90% of which appear only once. Sample: peripheral blood. The receptors come from a man older than 75 with COVID-19, enrolled during active disease. Each CDR3 is given with its conserved first and last residue. D genes are given only for firm matches. Clone size appears in some rows only: once, few, many, or a class for an expanded clone.

V gene: TRBV19
D gene: NA
J gene: TRBJ1-6
clone size: NA
CDR3 DNA: TGTGCCAGTAGTTCGGGAGACGGAGGGTCACCCCTCCACTTT
CDR3 protein: CASSSGDGGSPLHF

V gene: TRBV3-1/TRBV3-2
D gene: TRBD2
J gene: TRBJ2-3
clone size: NA
CDR3 DNA: TGTGCCAGCAGCCATCTCCCGGGCGGGGAGGGGACAGATACGCAGTATTTT
CDR3 protein: CASSHLPGGEGTDTQYF

V gene: TRBV6-1
D gene: NA
J gene: TRBJ2-4
clone size: NA
CDR3 DNA: TGTGCCAGCAGTGAAGATCCCTTAGGGGGTCTCATTCAGTACTTC
CDR3 protein: CASSEDPLGGLIQYF

V gene: TRBV5-1
D gene: TRBD1
J gene: TRBJ1-1
clone size: NA
CDR3 DNA: TGCGCCAGCAGCTCGACCGGGACAGGGAGTGAGGCTTTCTTT
CDR3 protein: CASSSTGTGSEAFF

V gene: TRBV7-2
D gene: TRBD1
J gene: TRBJ2-3
clone size: NA
CDR3 DNA: TGTGCCAGCAGCCCGCGACAGGGAACAGATACGCAGTATTTT
CDR3 protein: CASSPRQGTDTQYF

V gene: TRBV18
D gene: TRBD2
J gene: TRBJ2-5
clone size: NA
CDR3 DNA: TGTGCCAGCTCACCCTCAGCGGGGTCCCAAGAGACCCAGTACTTC
CDR3 protein: CASSPSAGSQETQYF

V gene: TRBV2
D gene: TRBD1
J gene: TRBJ2-5
clone size: NA
CDR3 DNA: TGTGCCAGCACTAGACAGGGGTTGGAGACCCAGTACTTC
CDR3 protein: CASTRQGLETQYF

V gene: TRBV3-1/TRBV3-2
D gene: TRBD2
J gene: TRBJ2-2
clone size: few
CDR3 DNA: TGTGCCAGCAGCCTACGCGGGGGGGCCGGGACCGGGGAGCTGTTTTTT
CDR3 protein: CASSLRGGAGTGELFF

V gene: TRBV7-9
D gene: NA
J gene: TRBJ1-6
clone size: NA
CDR3 DNA: TGTGCCAGCAGCTTACCAGGACTCTCCTATAATTCACCCCTCCACTTT
CDR3 protein: CASSLPGLSYNSPLHF

V gene: TRBV6-2/TRBV6-3
D gene: NA
J gene: TRBJ1-3
clone size: NA
CDR3 DNA: TGTGCCAGCAGTTATTCGGAGGGGCGAAACACCATATATTTT
CDR3 protein: CASSYSEGRNTIYF

V gene: TRBV5-5
D gene: TRBD1
J gene: TRBJ1-2
clone size: once
CDR3 DNA: TGTGCCAGCAGCTTGTATGGGACAGGGTATGGCTACACCTTC
CDR3 protein: CASSLYGTGYGYTF

V gene: TRBV5-1
D gene: NA
J gene: TRBJ1-1
clone size: NA
CDR3 DNA: TGCGCCAGCAGCTTGGGGGGGGACCCGGGGACCACTGAAGCTTTCTTT
CDR3 protein: CASSLGGDPGTTEAFF

V gene: TRBV18
D gene: NA
J gene: TRBJ2-2
clone size: NA
CDR3 DNA: TGTGCCAGCTCACCACACAGCCAGGGTTTGAACACCGGGGAGCTGTTTTTT
CDR3 protein: CASSPHSQGLNTGELFF

V gene: TRBV7-9
D gene: NA
J gene: TRBJ1-1
clone size: NA
CDR3 DNA: TGTGCCAGCAGCCAACACCTGGGGAGTGGAGCTTTCTTT
CDR3 protein: CASSQHLGSGAFF

V gene: TRBV28
D gene: TRBD2
J gene: TRBJ2-5
clone size: NA
CDR3 DNA: TGTGCCAGCAGTGGGTACGGGGGGGGTACCCAGTACTTC
CDR3 protein: CASSGYGGGTQYF

V gene: TRBV4-2
D gene: TRBD1
J gene: TRBJ1-6
clone size: NA
CDR3 DNA: TGTGCCAGCAGCCGCCCGGACAGGGGTAATTCACCCCTCCACTTT
CDR3 protein: CASSRPDRGNSPLHF

V gene: TRBV7-3
D gene: NA
J gene: TRBJ1-1
clone size: few
CDR3 DNA: TGTGCCAGCAGCTCGGACAGGAACACTGAAGCTTTCTTT
CDR3 protein: CASSSDRNTEAFF

V gene: TRBV19
D gene: TRBD1
J gene: TRBJ1-1
clone size: NA
CDR3 DNA: TGTGCCAGTAGTATGGCAAGGGGGCTAGCTTTCTTT
CDR3 protein: CASSMARGLAFF

V gene: TRBV19
D gene: NA
J gene: TRBJ2-2
clone size: NA
CDR3 DNA: TGTGCCAGTAAAAGGACATCGAACACCGGGGAGCTGTTTTTT
CDR3 protein: CASKRTSNTGELFF

V gene: TRBV18
D gene: NA
J gene: TRBJ2-7
clone size: once
CDR3 DNA: TGTGCCAGCTCACCAGCGACAGGCTACTACGAGCAGTACTTC
CDR3 protein: CASSPATGYYEQYF

V gene: TRBV5-1
D gene: NA
J gene: TRBJ1-3
clone size: NA
CDR3 DNA: TGCGCCAGCAGCTTGGGGGACTTCTCTGGAAACACCATATATTTT
CDR3 protein: CASSLGDFSGNTIYF

V gene: TRBV25-1
D gene: NA
J gene: TRBJ1-6
clone size: NA
CDR3 DNA: TGTGCCAGCAGTGAATATGGAGGGGAACCCCTCCACTTT
CDR3 protein: CASSEYGGEPLHF

V gene: TRBV7-2
D gene: NA
J gene: TRBJ1-2
clone size: NA
CDR3 DNA: TGTGCCAGCAGCTTTGCCAGGGGCGCCAACTATGGCTACACCTTC
CDR3 protein: CASSFARGANYGYTF

V gene: TRBV28
D gene: NA
J gene: TRBJ1-5
clone size: NA
CDR3 DNA: TGTGCCAGCAGCCTTGGGGTTGGGGGGAATCAGCCCCAGCATTTT
CDR3 protein: CASSLGVGGNQPQHF

V gene: TRBV2
D gene: TRBD2
J gene: TRBJ2-1
clone size: NA
CDR3 DNA: TGTGCCACCAGAGCGGGGTCTCCTTGGGAGCAGTTCTTC
CDR3 protein: CATRAGSPWEQFF

V gene: TRBV5-1
D gene: TRBD1
J gene: TRBJ2-5
clone size: NA
CDR3 DNA: TGCGCCAGCGCTACCGGGACAGGGAACCAAGAGACCCAGTACTTC
CDR3 protein: CASATGTGNQETQYF

V gene: TRBV7-8
D gene: TRBD1
J gene: TRBJ1-1
clone size: NA
CDR3 DNA: TGTGCCAGCTCCGGACAGGGCGCGTTGGTGAACACTGAAGCTTTCTTT
CDR3 protein: CASSGQGALVNTEAFF

V gene: TRBV2
D gene: TRBD1
J gene: TRBJ1-6
clone size: NA
CDR3 DNA: TGTGCCAGCAGTTCGGGACAGGGGAATTCACCCCTCCACTTT
CDR3 protein: CASSSGQGNSPLHF

V gene: TRBV10-3
D gene: TRBD1
J gene: TRBJ2-1
clone size: NA
CDR3 DNA: TGTGCCATCAGTGGGACAGGGGGTAACAATGAGCAGTTCTTC
CDR3 protein: CAISGTGGNNEQFF

V gene: TRBV5-6
D gene: NA
J gene: TRBJ1-4
clone size: NA
CDR3 DNA: TGTGCCAGCAGCTTGGAGGGACGAGCGGGGACTAATGAAAAACTGTTTTTT
CDR3 protein: CASSLEGRAGTNEKLFF

V gene: TRBV5-1
D gene: TRBD1
J gene: TRBJ2-5
clone size: NA
CDR3 DNA: TGCGCCAGTTACCGGGACAGCAACCAAGAGACCCAGTACTTC
CDR3 protein: CASYRDSNQETQYF

V gene: TRBV5-4
D gene: NA
J gene: TRBJ1-1
clone size: few
CDR3 DNA: TGTGCCAGCAGCTTGGTGTCGGCGGGGGGCACTGAAGCTTTCTTT
CDR3 protein: CASSLVSAGGTEAFF

V gene: TRBV9
D gene: NA
J gene: TRBJ2-7
clone size: NA
CDR3 DNA: TGTGCCAGCAGCGTTGCGACAGACTACGAGCAGTACTTC
CDR3 protein: CASSVATDYEQYF

V gene: TRBV11-3
D gene: NA
J gene: TRBJ2-2
clone size: once
CDR3 DNA: TGTGCCAGCAGACAAGCCGGGGACGGGGAGCTGTTTTTT
CDR3 protein: CASRQAGDGELFF

V gene: TRBV6-2/TRBV6-3
D gene: NA
J gene: TRBJ2-1
clone size: NA
CDR3 DNA: TGTGCCAGCAGTTACTCTTTTGGGCTCTACAATGAGCAGTTCTTC
CDR3 protein: CASSYSFGLYNEQFF

V gene: TRBV2
D gene: TRBD1
J gene: TRBJ2-5
clone size: NA
CDR3 DNA: TGTGCCAGTCAGACAGGGGCTATGCGCCAAGAGACCCAGTACTTC
CDR3 protein: CASQTGAMRQETQYF

V gene: TRBV7-2
D gene: TRBD2
J gene: TRBJ2-2
clone size: NA
CDR3 DNA: TGTGCCAGCAGCCCCCAGCGGGGGGCCACCCCCGGGGAGCTGTTTTTT
CDR3 protein: CASSPQRGATPGELFF

V gene: TRBV5-1
D gene: TRBD1
J gene: TRBJ1-4
clone size: NA
CDR3 DNA: TGCGCCAGCAGCTTGACAGGGGGCTATGAAAAACTGTTTTTT
CDR3 protein: CASSLTGGYEKLFF

V gene: TRBV5-1
D gene: TRBD1
J gene: TRBJ2-5
clone size: NA
CDR3 DNA: TGCGCCAGCACCCGGGACAGTTCGGTGGAGACCCAGTACTTC
CDR3 protein: CASTRDSSVETQYF

V gene: TRBV29-1
D gene: NA
J gene: TRBJ1-4
clone size: NA
CDR3 DNA: TGCAGCGTTAGCGGTGCAACTAATGAAAAACTGTTTTTT
CDR3 protein: CSVSGATNEKLFF

V gene: TRBV6-6
D gene: NA
J gene: TRBJ2-7
clone size: once
CDR3 DNA: TGTGCCAGCAGTGGGGGGGCGTACGAGCAGTACTTC
CDR3 protein: CASSGGAYEQYF

V gene: TRBV28
D gene: NA
J gene: TRBJ2-1
clone size: NA
CDR3 DNA: TGTGCCAGCAGTTTGCGAAATGAGCAGTTCTTC
CDR3 protein: CASSLRNEQFF

V gene: TRBV10-3
D gene: TRBD1
J gene: TRBJ1-1
clone size: NA
CDR3 DNA: TGTGCCATCAGTGCACAGGGGATGAACACTGAAGCTTTCTTT
CDR3 protein: CAISAQGMNTEAFF

V gene: TRBV9
D gene: NA
J gene: TRBJ1-1
clone size: NA
CDR3 DNA: TGTGCCAGCAGCGTGGGGGGGACCCACACTGAAGCTTTCTTT
CDR3 protein: CASSVGGTHTEAFF

V gene: TRBV7-2
D gene: NA
J gene: TRBJ1-2
clone size: NA
CDR3 DNA: TGTGCCAGCAGTCTGGACAACCTTCCCTATGGCTACACCTTC
CDR3 protein: CASSLDNLPYGYTF

V gene: TRBV7-9
D gene: NA
J gene: TRBJ2-1
clone size: NA
CDR3 DNA: TGTGCCAGCAGCCCGACGGCGGGTGACAATGAGCAGTTCTTC
CDR3 protein: CASSPTAGDNEQFF

V gene: TRBV7-9
D gene: TRBD2
J gene: TRBJ2-2
clone size: NA
CDR3 DNA: TGTGCCAGCAGCTCAACACCGGGACTAGCGGGGACCGGGGAGCTGTTTTTT
CDR3 protein: CASSSTPGLAGTGELFF

V gene: TRBV6-4
D gene: NA
J gene: TRBJ2-3
clone size: NA
CDR3 DNA: TGTGCCAGCAGTGGGGAGGGGGGAGCAACGCAGTATTTT
CDR3 protein: CASSGEGGATQYF

V gene: TRBV7-2
D gene: NA
J gene: TRBJ2-7
clone size: NA
CDR3 DNA: TGTGCCAGCAGCTTAGGACATGCTGCCTACGAGCAGTACTTC
CDR3 protein: CASSLGHAAYEQYF

V gene: TRBV28
D gene: NA
J gene: TRBJ1-1
clone size: NA
CDR3 DNA: TGTGCCAGCAGTAGGGGCGGGAACACTGAAGCTTTCTTT
CDR3 protein: CASSRGGNTEAFF

V gene: TRBV7-2
D gene: TRBD1
J gene: TRBJ2-3
clone size: NA
CDR3 DNA: TGTGCCAGCAGCCGTCGGACAGGGAACACAGATACGCAGTATTTT
CDR3 protein: CASSRRTGNTDTQYF

V gene: TRBV5-1
D gene: TRBD1
J gene: TRBJ1-2
clone size: NA
CDR3 DNA: TGCGCCAGCAGCGCGGGGACAGACTATGGCTACACCTTC
CDR3 protein: CASSAGTDYGYTF

V gene: TRBV3-1/TRBV3-2
D gene: NA
J gene: TRBJ2-7
clone size: NA
CDR3 DNA: TGTGCCAGCAGCCTGGGTTCAGCAGGTCGGGAGCAGTACTTC
CDR3 protein: CASSLGSAGREQYF